This T cell receptor beta chain was documented in a study of metastatic and nonmetastatic thyroid tumors. The study, taken as a whole, reports: Benign nodules were reported to have significantly lower TCR beta diversity than malignant thyroid tumors, in blood and tumor.

CDR3 length: 15 amino acids. The V and J ends lost 6 bases and 5 bases, in that order; junction bases with no gene match: 9. CDR1 and CDR2 from the germline V gene are SNHLY and FYNNEI. This clone was observed at least ten times. The target antigen is unknown. There were no patients who had received any treatment before thyroid surgery. Through MiXCR, TCRdb re-clonotyped the PCR reads. The sample comprises tens of thousands of clones, about a sixth of which are singletons, and 5.5% to 7.5% rests with the top ten. This TCR was recovered from a female donor with papillary thyroid cancer or a benign thyroid nodule (not recorded which). Some clones in this sample may be carry-over from other donors' samples. What was sequenced was blood. This sequence joins TRBV2 and TRBJ1-5, with 8 nucleotides matching TRBD1. CDR3 residues: CASRPPGGGYQPQHF. CDR3 nucleotide sequence: TGTGCCAGCAGGCCGCCAGGGGGCGGTTATCAGCCCCAGCATTTT.